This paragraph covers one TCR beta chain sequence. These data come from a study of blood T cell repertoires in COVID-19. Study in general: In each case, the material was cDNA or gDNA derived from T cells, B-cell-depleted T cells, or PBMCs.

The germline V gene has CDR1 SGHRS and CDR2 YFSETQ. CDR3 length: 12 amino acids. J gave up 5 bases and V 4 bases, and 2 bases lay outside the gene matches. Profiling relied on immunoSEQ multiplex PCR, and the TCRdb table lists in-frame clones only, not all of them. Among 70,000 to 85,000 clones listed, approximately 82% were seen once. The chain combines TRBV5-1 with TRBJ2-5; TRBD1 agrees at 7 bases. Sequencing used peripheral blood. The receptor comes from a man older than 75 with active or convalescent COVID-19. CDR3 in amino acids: CASSPRGETQYF. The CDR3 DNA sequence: TGCGCCAGCAGCCCCAGGGGGGAGACCCAGTACTTC.